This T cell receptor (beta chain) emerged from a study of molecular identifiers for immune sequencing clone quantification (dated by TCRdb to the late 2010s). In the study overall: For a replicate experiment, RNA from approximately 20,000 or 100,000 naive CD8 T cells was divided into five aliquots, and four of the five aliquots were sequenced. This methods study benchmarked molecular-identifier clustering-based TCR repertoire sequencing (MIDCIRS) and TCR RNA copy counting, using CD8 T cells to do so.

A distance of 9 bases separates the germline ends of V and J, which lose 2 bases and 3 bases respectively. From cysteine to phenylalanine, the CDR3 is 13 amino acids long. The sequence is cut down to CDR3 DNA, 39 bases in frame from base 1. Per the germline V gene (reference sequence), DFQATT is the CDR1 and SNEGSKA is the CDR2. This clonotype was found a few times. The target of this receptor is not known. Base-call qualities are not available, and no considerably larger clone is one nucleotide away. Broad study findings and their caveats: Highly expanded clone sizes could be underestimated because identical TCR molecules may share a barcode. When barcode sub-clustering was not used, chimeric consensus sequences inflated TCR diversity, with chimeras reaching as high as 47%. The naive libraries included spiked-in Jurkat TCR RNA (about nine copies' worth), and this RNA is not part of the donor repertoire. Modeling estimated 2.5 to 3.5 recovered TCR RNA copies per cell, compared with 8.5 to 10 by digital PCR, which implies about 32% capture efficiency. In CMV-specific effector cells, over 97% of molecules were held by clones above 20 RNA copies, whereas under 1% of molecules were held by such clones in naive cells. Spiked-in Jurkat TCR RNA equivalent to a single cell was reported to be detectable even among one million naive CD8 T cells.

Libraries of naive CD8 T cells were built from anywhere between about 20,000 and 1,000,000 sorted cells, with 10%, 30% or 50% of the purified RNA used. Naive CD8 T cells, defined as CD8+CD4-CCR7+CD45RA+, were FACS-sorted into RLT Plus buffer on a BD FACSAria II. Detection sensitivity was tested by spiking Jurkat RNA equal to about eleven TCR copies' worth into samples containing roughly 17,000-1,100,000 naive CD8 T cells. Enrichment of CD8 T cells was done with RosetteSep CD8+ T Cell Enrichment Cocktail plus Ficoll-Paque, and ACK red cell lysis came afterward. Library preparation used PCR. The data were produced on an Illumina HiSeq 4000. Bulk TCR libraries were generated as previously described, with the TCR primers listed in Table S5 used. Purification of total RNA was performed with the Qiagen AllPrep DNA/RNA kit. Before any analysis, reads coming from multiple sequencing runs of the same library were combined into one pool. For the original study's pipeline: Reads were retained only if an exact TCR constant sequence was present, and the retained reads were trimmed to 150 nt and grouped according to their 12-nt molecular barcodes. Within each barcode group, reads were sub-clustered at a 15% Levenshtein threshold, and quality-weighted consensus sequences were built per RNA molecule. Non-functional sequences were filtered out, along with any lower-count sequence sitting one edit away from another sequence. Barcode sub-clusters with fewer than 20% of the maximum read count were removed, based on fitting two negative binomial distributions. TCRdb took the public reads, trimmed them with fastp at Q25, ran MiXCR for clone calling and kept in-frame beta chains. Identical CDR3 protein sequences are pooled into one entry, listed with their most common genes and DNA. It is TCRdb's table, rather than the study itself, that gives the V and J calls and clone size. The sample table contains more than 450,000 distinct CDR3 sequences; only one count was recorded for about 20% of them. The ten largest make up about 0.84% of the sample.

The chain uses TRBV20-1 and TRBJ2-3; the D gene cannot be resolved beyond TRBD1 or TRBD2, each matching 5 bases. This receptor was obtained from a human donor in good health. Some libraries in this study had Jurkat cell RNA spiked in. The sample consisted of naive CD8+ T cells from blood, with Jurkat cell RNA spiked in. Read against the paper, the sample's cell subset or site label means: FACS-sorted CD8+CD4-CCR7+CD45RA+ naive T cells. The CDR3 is CSARLGVTDTQYF. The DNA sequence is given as TGCAGTGCTAGATTGGGGGTGACAGATACGCAGTATTTT.